The 14 T cell receptor beta chains below all came from one sample that was sequenced in a study of cytomegalovirus exposure and HLA in healthy donors. Both 60 Vbeta primers and 13 Jbeta primers went into the PCR. Clones were read by immunoSEQ multiplex PCR, and TCRdb kept only the in-frame ones, dropping some. The sample carries about 190,000 clones, just under 75% recorded once. The sample taken for sequencing was PBMCs. These receptors were taken from a woman aged 25 to 45 in good health and CMV-seropositive.

This chain links TRBV11-2 with TRBJ2-7; 9 bases align to TRBD1. Germline V CDR1 and CDR2: SGHAT, FQNNGV. The CDR3 extends over 15 amino acids. The junction had 4 bases not matched to a gene; V was cut back by 0 bases and J by 4 bases. The CDR3 spells CASSLELGTGYEQYF. The CDR3 bases are TGTGCCAGCAGCTTAGAGTTAGGGACAGGGTACGAGCAGTACTTC.

The V gene is TRBV27, the J gene TRBJ2-5; 11 bases fit TRBD2. This CDR3 is 15 amino acids long. CDR1 is MNHEY, CDR2 SMNVEV, per germline (reference sequence). Unmatched junction bases numbered 11, after V lost 7 bases and J lost 7 bases. The CDR3 nucleotides are TGTGCCAGCAAACAACTAGCGGGAGACCGGGGGACCCAGTACTTC. It yields the protein CASKQLAGDRGTQYF.

The rearrangement joins TRBV4-1 to TRBJ2-7, with TRBD2 matching over 13 bases. Trimming removed 4 bases from V and 3 bases from J; junction bases left unmatched: 3. In germline, CDR1 is MGHRA, CDR2 YSYEKL. This CDR3 is 15 amino acids long. The CDR3 DNA is TGCGCCAGCAGCCGACTAGCGGGAGGACGCTACGAGCAGTACTTC. Translation: CASSRLAGGRYEQYF.

This clone was counted between two and nine times. This chain links TRBV6-1 with TRBJ2-2; 7 nucleotides line up with TRBD2. Trimming removed 7 bases from V and 5 bases from J; junction bases left unmatched: 7. Germline CDR1 reads MNHNS; CDR2 reads SASEGT. The CDR3 length is 14 residues. CDR3 nucleotides: TGTGCCAGCACCGCGGGAGATGAAACCGGGGAGCTGTTTTTT. It yields the protein CASTAGDETGELFF.

J is TRBJ2-1 and V is TRBV6-4; D possibly corresponds to TRBD2 (6 bases). Germline CDR1 and CDR2: MRHNA and SNTAGT. The CDR3 extends over 14 amino acids. The V and J ends lost 0 bases and 6 bases respectively, with 9 bases between them. The CDR3 nucleotides read TGTGCCAGCAGTGACTCGGAGGGAGGCAATGAGCAGTTCTTC. This sequence encodes CASSDSEGGNEQFF.

The V gene is TRBV25-1, the J gene TRBJ2-2, with D possibly TRBD2 on 6 matching bases. The CDR3 covers 16 residues. Between the trimmed V and J ends, which lost 5 bases and 1 base, there was a span of 14 bases. Germline CDR1 is MGHDK and CDR2 is SYGVNS. The CDR3 coding sequence is TGTGCCAGCAGTCCCCCTAGCGCGCAGAACACCGGGGAGCTGTTTTTT. It is translated as CASSPPSAQNTGELFF.

This CDR3 reads CASSHGQGVNTGELFF. Written as DNA, the CDR3 is TGTGCCAGCAGCCACGGACAGGGCGTAAACACCGGGGAGCTGTTTTTT. The chain is built from TRBV9 and TRBJ2-2; 8 bases are a match to TRBD1. CDR3 length equals 16 residues. V lost 4 bases and J lost 2; bases outside the gene matches: 7. Germline V lookup: CDR1 SGDLS, CDR2 YYNGEE.

The genes are TRBV29-1 and TRBJ2-7; the D gene is possibly TRBD1 (6 bases). The germline V and J ends were trimmed by 6 bases and 2 bases, with 17 bases remaining between them. The CDR3 runs to 14 residues. The germline V gene encodes CDR1 SQVTM and CDR2 ANQGSEA. CDR3 DNA: TGCAGCGTAGAAACTGACAGGCCGACCTACGAGCAGTACTTC. Its translation is CSVETDRPTYEQYF.

This clone was seen more than once but under ten times. The chain employs TRBV6-6 and TRBJ2-5; 9 bases fit TRBD2. Judging by the DNA end, TRBJ2-7 fits better; the J call may be wrong. This CDR3 spans 16 amino acids. Germline-derived CDR1 and CDR2 are MNHNY and SVGAGI (reference sequence). CDR3 protein: CASSYSGLAGIYEQYF. In nucleotides, the CDR3 is TGTGCCAGCAGTTACTCAGGGCTAGCGGGAATCTACGAGCAGTACTTC.

The V and J genes are TRBV20-1 and TRBJ1-1; D gene ambiguous. Trimming shortened V by 0 bases and J by 7 bases, and 6 bases separated the two germline ends. Germline lookup yields CDR1 DFQATT and CDR2 SNEGSKA (reference sequence). This CDR3 is built from 11 residues. The CDR3 reads CSARDANEAFF. The CDR3 DNA is TGCAGTGCTAGAGATGCGAATGAAGCTTTCTTT.

CDR3 sequence (DNA): TGTGCCAGCAGCTTAGAGGGTAGGGGGACGCTGTCCGAGCAGTACTTC. This sequence encodes CASSLEGRGTLSEQYF. The chain recombines TRBV7-6 with TRBJ2-5; maybe TRBD1 (6 bases). The J call may be wrong; the DNA end is better matched by TRBJ2-7. This CDR3 contains 16 residues. CDR1 is SGHVS and CDR2 is FNYEAQ in the germline V gene.

The chain employs TRBV7-9 and TRBJ2-3, with TRBD2 matching 7 bases. The germline V gene encodes CDR1 SEHNR and CDR2 FQNEAQ (reference sequence). The V segment lost 5 bases and the J segment 0 bases; nucleotides outside the gene matches: 17. The CDR3 contains 19 residues. CDR3 amino acids: CASSPISRSSGTSTDTQYF. CDR3 sequence (DNA): TGTGCCAGCAGCCCCATAAGTAGGTCTAGCGGAACTAGCACAGATACGCAGTATTTT.

The genes are TRBV27 and TRBJ1-4; unclear D gene. The V gene's germline CDR1 is MNHEY and CDR2 SMNVEV (reference sequence). V was trimmed by 6 bases and J by 4 bases, leaving 3 bases between them. The CDR3 is 11 amino acids. CDR3 bases: TGTGCCAGCAGGAGTAATGAAAAACTGTTTTTT. Its translation: CASRSNEKLFF.

Worth noting for this clone: The same CDR3 also results from other DNA sequences found in this sample. The chain carries TRBV4-2 and TRBJ1-2; D is possibly TRBD1 (5 bases). Trimming left V 6 bases short and J 4 bases short, with 21 bases between. The CDR3 contains 16 residues. From germline, CDR1 is LGHNA and CDR2 YNFKEQ. The CDR3 nucleotides read TGTGCCAGCAGTTCACAGGTAACTACGGAAGGCTATGGCTACACCTTC. It yields the protein CASSSQVTTEGYGYTF.